Each of the 27 T cell receptor beta chains below was sequenced from the same sample in a study of cytotoxic CD8 clonotypes in ibrutinib-treated CLL. Data came from immunoSEQ multiplex PCR; TCRdb stores just in-frame clones and leaves some out. The repertoire has fewer than 35,000 clones, roughly 85% of them found once; the top ten carry approximately 8.2%. This material consisted of PBMCs, taken after 24 months of ibrutinib treatment. Receptor source: a human donor with chronic lymphocytic leukemia.

CDR3 DNA: TGTGCCAGCAGCAGGTTGAACACTGAAGCTTTCTTT. Amino acid sequence: CASSRLNTEAFF. The chain has TRBV5-5 and TRBJ1-1; D remains ambiguous. The CDR3 runs to 12 residues. In germline, CDR1 is SGHKS, CDR2 YYEKEE (reference sequence). The V and J ends lost 4 bases and 0 bases respectively, with 4 bases between them.

This clone was observed once. This chain uses TRBV5-4 with TRBJ2-5; 7 bases fit TRBD2. The CDR3 is 15 residues long. J lost 4 bases, V lost 4 bases, and 10 bases had no gene match. Germline loops: CDR1 SGHNT, CDR2 YYREEE (reference sequence). CDR3: CASSPGTGLPETQYF. For the CDR3, the DNA is TGTGCCAGCAGCCCGGGCACGGGACTACCAGAGACCCAGTACTTC.

The chain carries TRBV9 and TRBJ1-2, with D possibly being TRBD1 (6 bases). The V end lost 3 bases, the J end lost 8 bases, and 17 bases lay between the germline ends. Looked up from germline, CDR1 is SGDLS and CDR2 is YYNGEE. The CDR3 has 14 amino acids. The DNA of the CDR3 is TGTGCCAGCAGCGCAGGGGTCCCCCCCGGGGGCTACACCTTC. This codes for CASSAGVPPGGYTF.

V usage is TRBV6-5 and J usage is TRBJ2-7, with D possibly matching TRBD2 (6 bases). The CDR3 is 15 amino acids. From germline, CDR1 is MNHEY and CDR2 SVGAGI. V lost 2 bases to trimming and J lost 7 bases, with 18 bases between them. CDR3 loop: CASSYDRDSTFEQYF. DNA of the CDR3: TGTGCCAGCAGTTACGACCGGGACTCGACCTTTGAGCAGTACTTC.

CDR3 bases: TGCGCCAGCAGCACCACAGGCTATAATGAAAAACTGTTTTTT. It codes for CASSTTGYNEKLFF. The chain uses TRBV5-1 and TRBJ1-4; tentative D call: TRBD1 (5 bases). This CDR3 spans 14 amino acids. Germline assignment: CDR1 SGHRS and CDR2 YFSETQ. Trimming cost V 4 bases and J 4 bases, with 11 bases left between them.

The chain joins TRBV5-1 to TRBJ1-5; no definite D call. Looked up from germline, CDR1 is SGHRS and CDR2 is YFSETQ. CDR3 length equals 15 residues. V was cut by 0 bases and J by 1 base, with 8 bases left in between. CDR3 bases: TGCGCCAGCAGCTTGGGCGGTAGCAGCAATCAGCCCCAGCATTTT. Protein product: CASSLGGSSNQPQHF.

This chain links TRBV7-9 with TRBJ1-3; D not resolved. The germline V gene has CDR1 SEHNR and CDR2 FQNEAQ (reference sequence). This CDR3 has 14 residues. Trimming cost V 0 bases and J 4 bases, with 7 bases left between them. The CDR3 bases are TGTGCCAGCAGCTTAGCCGGGTCGGGAAACACCATATATTTT. Amino acid sequence: CASSLAGSGNTIYF.

The chain has TRBV9 and TRBJ1-4, with a possible D match to TRBD1 (6 bases). The CDR3 contains 15 residues. Germline loops: CDR1 SGDLS, CDR2 YYNGEE. V lost 0 bases and J lost 8, with 14 bases in between. CDR3: CASSVGGGSGEKLFF. DNA for the CDR3: TGTGCCAGCAGCGTAGGAGGGGGATCCGGGGAAAAACTGTTTTTT.

The CDR3 DNA follows: TGCGCCAGCAGCCCCGAGGCAGTGATAGATACGCAGTATTTT. This sequence encodes CASSPEAVIDTQYF. The chain couples TRBV5-1 to TRBJ2-3; no clear D gene. The CDR3 length is 14 residues. Germline V gene data show CDR1 as SGHRS and CDR2 as YFSETQ. The V end was cut by 4 bases, the J end by 5 bases, with 14 bases between.

This chain links TRBV25-1 with TRBJ1-2, with 7 bases lining up with TRBD1. There are 16 residues in the CDR3. V shed 8 bases, J shed 8 bases, and the junction held 20 bases outside the gene matches. The germline V gene has CDR1 MGHDK and CDR2 SYGVNS. CDR3 protein: CASSVGTGALSDGYTF. The CDR3 DNA sequence: TGTGCCAGCTCGGTGGGAACAGGGGCCCTCTCCGACGGCTACACCTTC.

In nucleotides, the CDR3 is TGTGCCAGCAGCTTAGCGCCATTCGAGACCCAGTACTTC. This codes for CASSLAPFETQYF. This chain joins TRBV11-2 and TRBJ2-5; D uncertain. The CDR3 runs 13 residues. The germline V gene encodes CDR1 SGHAT and CDR2 FQNNGV. V gave up 1 base and J gave up 5 bases, with 8 bases separating them. Using reference TRBV11-2 and TRBJ2-5 for the parts outside the CDR3, the full variable domain is EAGVAQSPRYKIIEKRQSVAFWCNPISGHATLYWYQQILGQGPKLLIQFQNNGVVDDSQLPKDRFSAERLKGVDSTLKIQPAKLEDSAVYLCASSLAPFETQYFGPGTRLLVL.

The chain couples TRBV27 to TRBJ2-3; 13 bases are a match to TRBD2. The CDR3 contains 16 residues. Germline-derived CDR1 and CDR2 are MNHEY and SMNVEV (reference sequence). With V trimmed by 6 bases and J by 5 bases, 8 bases remained unmatched. CDR3 loop: CASSLGLAGVGDTQYF. The CDR3 nucleotides are TGTGCCAGCAGCCTTGGACTAGCGGGGGTTGGAGATACGCAGTATTTT.

This chain joins TRBV5-4 and TRBJ2-1, with 9 bases fitting TRBD1. Losses at the gene ends were 0 bases for V and 15 bases for J; bases not matched to a gene: 4. The CDR3 consists of 12 residues. CDR1 and CDR2 from the germline V gene are SGHNT and YYREEE (reference sequence). CDR3 nucleotides: TGTGCCAGCAGCTTGGAATCGGGACAGGGGTTCTTC. The encoded protein is CASSLESGQGFF. Looking up the rest from reference TRBV5-4 and TRBJ2-1 gives the full variable domain: ETGVTQSPTHLIKTRGQQVTLRCSSQSGHNTVSWYQQALGQGPQFIFQYYREEENGRGNFPPRFSGLQFPNYSSELNVNALELDDSALYLCASSLESGQGFFGPGTRLTVL.

V gene TRBV6-1 combines with J gene TRBJ1-2; 7 bases are shared with TRBD1. The germline CDR1 and CDR2 sequences are MNHNS and SASEGT. This CDR3 contains 15 residues. V was pared by 4 bases and J by 1 base, with 6 bases of the junction left unmatched. This chain's CDR3 is CASSGVRDSNYGYTF. CDR3 sequence (DNA): TGTGCCAGCAGTGGTGTCCGGGACAGTAACTATGGCTACACCTTC.

This sequence joins TRBV18 and TRBJ1-2, with a weak D call TRBD1 (6 bases). The CDR3 has 17 amino acids. Germline lookup yields CDR1 KGHSH and CDR2 LQKENI. Trimming shortened V by 6 bases and J by 2 bases, and 22 bases separated the two germline ends. This CDR3 is CASSHRDLISKNYGYTF. CDR3 nucleotide sequence: TGTGCCAGCTCGCACAGGGATTTAATCAGTAAGAACTATGGCTACACCTTC.

The V and J genes are TRBV27 and TRBJ2-1; D tentatively reads TRBD1 or TRBD2 (5 bases each). The V end lost 4 bases, the J end lost 3 bases, and 16 bases lay between the germline ends. CDR3 length: 16 amino acids. Germline V gene lookup returns CDR1 MNHEY and CDR2 SMNVEV (reference sequence). The CDR3 is CASSSTSWGSYNEQFF. The DNA of the CDR3 is TGTGCCAGCAGTTCCACAAGCTGGGGGAGCTACAATGAGCAGTTCTTC.

This clone was seen once. The CDR3 here is CASSLASGGSYEQYF. CDR3 DNA: TGTGCCAGCAGCTTAGCATCGGGGGGTTCCTACGAGCAGTACTTC. The chain employs TRBV7-6 and TRBJ2-7; 7 positions match TRBD2. Germline V gene sequence: CDR1 SGHVS, CDR2 FNYEAQ. V gave up 0 bases and J gave up 1 base; unmatched junction bases: 3. The CDR3 has 15 residues.

V is TRBV11-2 and J is TRBJ1-3; a weak D match, TRBD1 (5 bases). Trimming shortened V by 5 bases and J by 2 bases, and 13 bases separated the two germline ends. The CDR3 runs to 15 residues. Looked up from germline, CDR1 is SGHAT and CDR2 is FQNNGV. The CDR3 nucleotides are TGTGCCAGCAGCCCAGAAGGGGCACCTGGAAACACCATATATTTT. Its protein is CASSPEGAPGNTIYF. Complete variable domain (other parts from reference TRBV11-2 and TRBJ1-3): EAGVAQSPRYKIIEKRQSVAFWCNPISGHATLYWYQQILGQGPKLLIQFQNNGVVDDSQLPKDRFSAERLKGVDSTLKIQPAKLEDSAVYLCASSPEGAPGNTIYFGEGSWLTVV.

This chain joins TRBV28 and TRBJ1-6; 9 bases are shared with TRBD1. Losses at the gene ends were 7 bases for V and 8 bases for J; bases not matched to a gene: 6. This CDR3 is built from 14 residues. The germline gives CDR1 MDHEN, CDR2 SYDVKM. The chain's CDR3 is CASKGQGVYSPLHF. The CDR3 DNA reads TGTGCCAGCAAGGGACAGGGCGTTTATTCACCCCTCCACTTT.

V usage is TRBV5-1 and J usage is TRBJ2-7; D possibly uses TRBD1 or TRBD2 (5 bases each). The CDR3 has 18 residues. Germline values: CDR1 SGHRS, CDR2 YFSETQ. V was trimmed by 1 base and J by 2 bases, leaving 22 bases between them. This CDR3 is CASSLSSLGEGTAYEQYF. In DNA form, the CDR3 reads TGCGCCAGCAGCTTGTCATCATTGGGAGAGGGGACCGCCTACGAGCAGTACTTC. The entire variable domain, with the rest obtained from reference TRBV5-1 and TRBJ2-7, is as follows: KAGVTQTPRYLIKTRGQQVTLSCSPISGHRSVSWYQQTPGQGLQFLFEYFSETQRNKGNFPGRFSGRQFSNSRSEMNVSTLELGDSALYLCASSLSSLGEGTAYEQYFGPGTRLTVT.

The CDR3, as DNA: TGTGCCAGCAGCTTAGGCACCCAGGGTGCGGGAGCTTTCTTT. Translating gives CASSLGTQGAGAFF. V gene TRBV7-9 combines with J gene TRBJ1-1, with D possibly being TRBD1 (5 bases). Trimming took off 1 base at V and 10 bases at J, with 16 bases between the two ends. CDR1 is SEHNR and CDR2 is FQNEAQ in the germline V gene (reference sequence). This CDR3 has 14 residues.

By share, this clone ranks as medium-sized. This CDR3 reads CASSLTGTGANQPQHF. The CDR3 DNA is TGTGCCAGCAGTTTAACCGGGACAGGGGCTAATCAGCCCCAGCATTTT. This chain links TRBV28 with TRBJ1-5; TRBD1 aligns across 10 bases. Losses at the gene ends were 2 bases for V and 4 bases for J; bases not matched to a gene: 5. Germline CDR1 reads MDHEN; CDR2 reads SYDVKM. The CDR3 covers 16 residues.

This clone was seen only a few times. V and J are TRBV7-9 and TRBJ2-3; TRBD2 matches at 11 bases. V lost 4 bases and J lost 3; bases outside the gene matches: 0. Germline CDR1 is SEHNR and CDR2 is FQNEAQ (reference sequence). The CDR3 totals 14 residues. CDR3 loop: CASSSSGGTDTQYF. The CDR3 region has the DNA TGTGCCAGCAGCTCTAGCGGGGGGACAGATACGCAGTATTTT.

The chain joins TRBV28 to TRBJ2-5; 8 bases line up with TRBD1. V trimming: 3 bases; J trimming: 5 bases; junction bases outside the gene matches: 8. The CDR3 sequence is 15 residues long. Germline V CDR1 and CDR2: MDHEN, SYDVKM. The CDR3: CASSFGTGFFETQYF. The CDR3 nucleotides read TGTGCCAGCAGTTTTGGGACAGGTTTTTTTGAGACCCAGTACTTC.

A note on this clone: An end of the junction differs from the germline gene, which may be a read error. The CDR3 DNA reads TGTGCCCGCTTGGAGGGGGAAAACTATGGCCACACCTTC. Residues: CARLEGENYGHTF. V usage is TRBV7-2 and J usage is TRBJ1-2; weak D call: TRBD1 (6 bases). The CDR3 consists of 13 residues. Germline-derived CDR1 and CDR2 are SGHTA and FQGNSA.

The J gene is TRBJ2-1, the V gene TRBV6-5; D ambiguous. Trimming pared 0 bases from V and 4 bases from J, leaving 7 bases between. The CDR3 is 14 residues long. Germline V gene sequence: CDR1 MNHEY, CDR2 SVGAGI. The CDR3 is CASSYSSPYNEQFF. CDR3 nucleotide sequence: TGTGCCAGCAGTTACTCGAGTCCGTACAATGAGCAGTTCTTC.

This clone has just a few counts. The gene calls are TRBV19 and TRBJ1-5; D not certain. Trimming removed 5 bases from V and 3 bases from J, with 5 bases in between. The CDR3 consists of 12 residues. Germline CDR1 and CDR2: LNHDA and SQIVND (reference sequence). For the CDR3, the DNA is TGTGCCAGTAGTGGCAACAATCAGCCCCAGCATTTT. It translates to CASSGNNQPQHF.